This T cell receptor (beta chain) stems from a study of CD8+ T cells in alopecia areata. Study in general: The percentage of affected scalp area served as the score of severity for treated patients.

Treatment given: oral pan-JAK inhibitor, 5-10 mg twice daily. Both peripheral blood and punch biopsies of lesional scalp skin were obtained from patients who had alopecia areata. CD4+ and CD8+ T cells were sorted from PBMCs stained for CD3, CD4 and CD8. As the sequencing template, cDNA was produced by extracting RNA and reverse transcribing it. Clones were sequenced by immunoSEQ multiplex PCR, and TCRdb holds only the in-frame ones, with some missing. Among 200,000 to 250,000 clones listed, 55% to 70% were seen once. Note on this clone: The antigen remains unidentified.

Study-level points and caveats: Many expanded lesional clones persisted in scalp and blood during tofacitinib treatment.

This clonotype was sampled from a human donor with alopecia areata. The material was CD4+ T cells sorted from blood, obtained at week 4, from a patient treated with tofacitinib.

The CDR3 spells CASSSTGNGNTIYF. The CDR3 region has the DNA TGTGCCAGCAGTTCGACAGGGAATGGAAACACCATATATTTT. The chain links TRBV6-6 to TRBJ1-3, with 7 bases lining up with TRBD1. The CDR3 spans 14 residues. V gave up 4 bases and J gave up 3 bases; unmatched junction bases: 3. Germline V gene data show CDR1 as MNHNY and CDR2 as SVGAGI (reference sequence).